Sequencing of this TCR beta chain was carried out in a study of human T cells and chemical hapten exposure. This clonotype was recorded a few times. The V and J ends lost 4 bases and 7 bases, in that order; junction bases with no gene match: 12. Germline V CDR1 and CDR2: SGDLS, YYNGEE. The CDR3 sequence is 18 residues long. Time point in this sample: patch test 2, 6 weeks after DPC sensitization. Treatment indicated: therapeutic diphenylcyclopropenone sensitization with weekly scalp DPC. TCRdb re-called the RACE reads through MiXCR, storing one row per CDR3 protein. The sample shows 85,000 to 100,000 distinct CDR3 sequences, about 10% of them seen only once.

The clonotype was recovered from a middle-aged man with alopecia areata. Some clones in this sample may be carry-over from other donors' samples. This chain uses TRBV9 with TRBJ2-1, with TRBD2 matching 15 bases. The sequencing here drew on whole blood, taken in connection with sensitization to the hapten diphenylcyclopropenone (DPC). CDR3 nucleotide sequence: TGTGCCAGCAGCCAGGGACTAGCGGGAGGCCCTGATGCAAATGAGCAGTTCTTC. Its protein is CASSQGLAGGPDANEQFF.